This T cell receptor beta chain was retrieved from a study of identical twins. This CDR3 contains 15 residues. Germline V gene data show CDR1 as MNHEY and CDR2 as SMNVEV (reference sequence). J lost 0 bases, V lost 4 bases, and 5 bases had no gene match. TCRdb passed the 5' RACE reads through MiXCR, listing each CDR3 protein once. The table records 600,000 to 800,000 distinct CDR3 sequences, 20% to 25% of them present only once. This clonotype was seen ten or more times. These same data were also listed under a study on T cells expressing NK-cell markers.

The receptor comes from a woman between 18 and 30 years old in good health. Material for sequencing was PBMCs. This chain joins TRBV27 and TRBJ2-7, with 8 positions matching TRBD1. The CDR3 protein is CASSYTGTGSYEQYF. CDR3 DNA sequence: TGTGCCAGCAGTTATACCGGGACAGGCTCCTACGAGCAGTACTTC.